This TCR beta chain was identified in a study of blood T cells in healthy people across ages. Study-wide results and caveats: The unknown donor CMV status may have confounded expanded clonotype changes. Across the age range, TCR beta diversity per million T cells fell in a roughly linear way.

As regards this clonotype: Its antigen is not identified.

Together with a sample-barcoded 5' primer, a J-beta primer mix was included in a second PCR lasting 7 to 11 cycles. Template switching added a 12-random-nucleotide identifier to every cDNA molecule. Each CDR3 protein is one row after TCRdb ran MiXCR on the 5' RACE reads. The table has about 940,000 distinct CDR3 sequences, roughly 52% seen once. The CDR3 has 13 residues. Germline V lookup: CDR1 MNHEY, CDR2 SMNVEV (reference sequence). J lost 5 bases, V lost 6 bases, and 2 bases had no gene match. Sequences were obtained from blood. This sequence joins TRBV27 and TRBJ1-1; 11 nucleotides align to TRBD1. This TCR was sampled from a man aged 25 to 45 in good health. The CDR3 coding sequence is TGTGCCAGCAGCGGACAGGGGGCTACTGAAGCTTTCTTT. Translation: CASSGQGATEAFF.